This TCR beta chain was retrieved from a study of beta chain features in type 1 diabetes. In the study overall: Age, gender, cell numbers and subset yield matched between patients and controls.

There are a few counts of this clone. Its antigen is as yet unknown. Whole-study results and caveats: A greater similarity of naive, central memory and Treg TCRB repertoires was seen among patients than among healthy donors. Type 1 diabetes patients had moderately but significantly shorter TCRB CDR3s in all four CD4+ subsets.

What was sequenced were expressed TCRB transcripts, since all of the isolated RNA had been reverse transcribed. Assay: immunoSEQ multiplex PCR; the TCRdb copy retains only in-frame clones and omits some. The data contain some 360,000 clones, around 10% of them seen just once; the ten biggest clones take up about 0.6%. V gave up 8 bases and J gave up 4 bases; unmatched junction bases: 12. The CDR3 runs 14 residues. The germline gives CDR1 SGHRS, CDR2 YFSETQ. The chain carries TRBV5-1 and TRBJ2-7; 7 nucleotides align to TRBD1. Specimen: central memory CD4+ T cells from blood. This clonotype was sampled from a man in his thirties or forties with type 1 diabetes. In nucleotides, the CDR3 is TGCGCCAGTCATGAGACAGGGTTGGAATACGAGCAGTACTTC. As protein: CASHETGLEYEQYF.